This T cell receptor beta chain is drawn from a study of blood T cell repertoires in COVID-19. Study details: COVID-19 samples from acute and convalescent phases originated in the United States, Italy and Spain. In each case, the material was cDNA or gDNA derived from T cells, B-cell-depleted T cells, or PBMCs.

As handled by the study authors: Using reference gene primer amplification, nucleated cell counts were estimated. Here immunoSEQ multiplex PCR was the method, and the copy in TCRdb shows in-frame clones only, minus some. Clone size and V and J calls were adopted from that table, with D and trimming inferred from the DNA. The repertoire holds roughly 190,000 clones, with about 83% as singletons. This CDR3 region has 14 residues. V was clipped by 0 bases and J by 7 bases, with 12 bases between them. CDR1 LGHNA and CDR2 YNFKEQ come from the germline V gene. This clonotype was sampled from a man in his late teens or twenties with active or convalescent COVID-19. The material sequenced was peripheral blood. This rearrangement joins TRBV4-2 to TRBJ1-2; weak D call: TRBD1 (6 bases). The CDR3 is CASSQDRDIGGYTF. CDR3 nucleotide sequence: TGTGCCAGCAGCCAAGACAGGGACATTGGTGGCTACACCTTC.